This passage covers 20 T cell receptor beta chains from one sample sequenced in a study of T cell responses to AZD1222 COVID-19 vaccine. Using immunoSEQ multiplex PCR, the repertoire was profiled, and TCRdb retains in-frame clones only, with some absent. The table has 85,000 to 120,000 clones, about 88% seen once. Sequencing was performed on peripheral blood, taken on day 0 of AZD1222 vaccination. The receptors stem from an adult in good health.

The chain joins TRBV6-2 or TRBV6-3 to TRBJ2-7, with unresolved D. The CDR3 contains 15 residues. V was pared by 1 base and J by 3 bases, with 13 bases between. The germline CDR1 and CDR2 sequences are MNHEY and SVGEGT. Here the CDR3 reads CASSYFEWGIYEQYF. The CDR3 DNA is TGTGCCAGCAGTTACTTTGAATGGGGTATCTACGAGCAGTACTTC.

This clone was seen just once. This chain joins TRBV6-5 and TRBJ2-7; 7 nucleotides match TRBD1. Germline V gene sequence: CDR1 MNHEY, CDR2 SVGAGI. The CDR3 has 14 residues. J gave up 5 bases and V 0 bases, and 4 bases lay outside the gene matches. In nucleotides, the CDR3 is TGTGCCAGCAGTTACTCAACAGGGGCCCACGAGCAGTACTTC. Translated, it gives CASSYSTGAHEQYF.

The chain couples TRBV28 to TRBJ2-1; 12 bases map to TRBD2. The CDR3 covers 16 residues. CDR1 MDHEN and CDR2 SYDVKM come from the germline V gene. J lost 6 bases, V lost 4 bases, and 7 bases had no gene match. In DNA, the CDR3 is TGTGCCAGCAGTTGGGGTCTAGCGGGGGGGCCCAATGAGCAGTTCTTC. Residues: CASSWGLAGGPNEQFF.

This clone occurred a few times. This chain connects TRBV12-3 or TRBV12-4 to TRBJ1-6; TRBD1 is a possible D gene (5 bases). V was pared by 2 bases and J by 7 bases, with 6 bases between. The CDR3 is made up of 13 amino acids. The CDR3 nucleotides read TGTGCCAGCAGTTTAAGGGGAAATTCACCCCTCCACTTT. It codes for CASSLRGNSPLHF.

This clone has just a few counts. CDR3 sequence (DNA): TGTGCCACCAGCAGAGGCCCCGGGACACCAAACACTGAAGCTTTCTTT. It codes for CATSRGPGTPNTEAFF. V and J are TRBV15 and TRBJ1-1; TRBD1 might be the D (6 bases). The CDR3 totals 16 residues. The germline gives CDR1 LNHNV, CDR2 YYDKDF (reference sequence). The V end was cut by 1 base, the J end by 2 bases, with 14 bases between. The whole variable domain, filled in from reference TRBV15 and TRBJ1-1, reads DAMVIQNPRYQVTQFGKPVTLSCSQTLNHNVMYWYQQKSSQAPKLLFHYYDKDFNNEADTPDNFQSRRPNTSFCFLDIRSPGLGDTAMYLCATSRGPGTPNTEAFFGQGTRLTVV.

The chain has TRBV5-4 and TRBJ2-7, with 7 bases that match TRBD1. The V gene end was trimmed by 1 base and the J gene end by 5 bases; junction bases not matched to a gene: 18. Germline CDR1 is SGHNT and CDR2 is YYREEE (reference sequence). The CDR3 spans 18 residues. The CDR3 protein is CASSLSSQLLNRGNEQYF. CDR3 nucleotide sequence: TGTGCCAGCAGCTTGTCCTCCCAGTTGTTGAACAGGGGAAACGAGCAGTACTTC.

CDR3 protein: CSASMQPGYTGELFF. The CDR3 nucleotides read TGCAGTGCTAGTATGCAGCCCGGATACACCGGGGAGCTGTTTTTT. This chain uses TRBV20-1 with TRBJ2-2; D ambiguous. Germline V gene sequence: CDR1 DFQATT, CDR2 SNEGSKA (reference sequence). The CDR3 has 15 residues. V was trimmed by 3 bases and J by 3 bases, leaving 14 bases between them.

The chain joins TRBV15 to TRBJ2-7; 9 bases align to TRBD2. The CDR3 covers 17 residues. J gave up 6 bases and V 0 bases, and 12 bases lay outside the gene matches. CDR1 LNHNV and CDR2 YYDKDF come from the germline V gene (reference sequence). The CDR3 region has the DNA TGTGCCACCAGCAGAGATTGGCGGCGGGGGGGCCGGAGCGAGCAGTACTTC. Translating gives CATSRDWRRGGRSEQYF. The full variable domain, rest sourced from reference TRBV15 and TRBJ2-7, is DAMVIQNPRYQVTQFGKPVTLSCSQTLNHNVMYWYQQKSSQAPKLLFHYYDKDFNNEADTPDNFQSRRPNTSFCFLDIRSPGLGDTAMYLCATSRDWRRGGRSEQYFGPGTRLTVT.

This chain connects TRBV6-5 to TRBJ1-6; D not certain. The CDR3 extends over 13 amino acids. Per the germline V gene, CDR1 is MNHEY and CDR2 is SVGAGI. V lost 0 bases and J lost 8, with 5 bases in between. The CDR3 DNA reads TGTGCCAGCAGTTACTCACGGGATTCACCCCTCCACTTT. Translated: CASSYSRDSPLHF.

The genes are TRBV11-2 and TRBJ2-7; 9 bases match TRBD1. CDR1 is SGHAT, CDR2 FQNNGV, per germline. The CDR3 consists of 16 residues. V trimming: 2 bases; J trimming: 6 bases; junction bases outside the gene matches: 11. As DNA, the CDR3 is TGTGCCAGCAGCTTATTAACCCTACAGGGGGCGGGCGAGCAGTACTTC. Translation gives CASSLLTLQGAGEQYF.

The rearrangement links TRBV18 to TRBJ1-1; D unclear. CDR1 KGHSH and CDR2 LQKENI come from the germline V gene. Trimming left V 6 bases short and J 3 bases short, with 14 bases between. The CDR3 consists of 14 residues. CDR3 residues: CASSQTWLDTEAFF. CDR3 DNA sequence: TGTGCCAGCTCCCAGACCTGGTTGGACACTGAAGCTTTCTTT.

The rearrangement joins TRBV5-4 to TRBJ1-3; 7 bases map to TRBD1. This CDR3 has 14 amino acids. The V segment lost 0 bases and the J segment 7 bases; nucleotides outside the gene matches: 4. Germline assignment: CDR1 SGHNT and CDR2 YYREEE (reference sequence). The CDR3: CASSLDRGRNTIYF. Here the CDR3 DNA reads TGTGCCAGCAGCTTGGACAGGGGTAGGAACACCATATATTTT.

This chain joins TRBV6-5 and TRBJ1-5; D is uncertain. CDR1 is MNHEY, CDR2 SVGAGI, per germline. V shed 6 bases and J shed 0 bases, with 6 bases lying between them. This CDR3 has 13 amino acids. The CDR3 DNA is TGTGCCAGCAGGAAATATAGCAATCAGCCCCAGCATTTT. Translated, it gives CASRKYSNQPQHF.

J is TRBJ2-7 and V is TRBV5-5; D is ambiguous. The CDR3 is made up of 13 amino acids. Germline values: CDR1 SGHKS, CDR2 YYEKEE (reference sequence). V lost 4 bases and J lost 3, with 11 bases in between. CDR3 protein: CASSPWSFYEQYF. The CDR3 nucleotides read TGTGCCAGCAGCCCCTGGTCATTCTACGAGCAGTACTTC.

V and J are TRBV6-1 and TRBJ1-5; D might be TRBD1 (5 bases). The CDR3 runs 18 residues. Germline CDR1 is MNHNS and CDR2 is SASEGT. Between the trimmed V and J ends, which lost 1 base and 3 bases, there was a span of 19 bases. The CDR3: CASSEGHPEGRDNQPQHF. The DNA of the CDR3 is TGTGCCAGCAGTGAAGGACACCCAGAGGGGAGGGACAATCAGCCCCAGCATTTT.

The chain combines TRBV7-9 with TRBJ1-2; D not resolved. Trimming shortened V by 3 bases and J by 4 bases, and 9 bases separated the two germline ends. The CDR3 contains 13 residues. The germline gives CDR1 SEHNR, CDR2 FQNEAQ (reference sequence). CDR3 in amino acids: CASSLGDVYGYTF. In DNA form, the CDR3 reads TGTGCCAGCAGCTTGGGAGACGTCTATGGCTACACCTTC.

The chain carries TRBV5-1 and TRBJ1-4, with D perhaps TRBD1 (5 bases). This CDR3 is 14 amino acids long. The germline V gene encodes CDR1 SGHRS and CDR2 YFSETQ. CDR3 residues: CAGEEIYANEKLFF. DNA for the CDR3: TGCGCAGGGGAGGAGATATACGCAAATGAAAAACTGTTTTTT.

This CDR3 is CASRGGRNEQFF. The DNA of the CDR3 is TGTGCCAGCAGGGGCGGCAGGAATGAGCAGTTCTTC. The genes are TRBV7-2 and TRBJ2-1; no clear D. Germline V CDR1 and CDR2: SGHTA, FQGNSA. Trimming took 6 bases from V and 7 from J, leaving 10 bases between them. The CDR3 runs to 12 residues.

The CDR3 loop reads CASSSSGSHLGNEQFF. Here the CDR3 DNA reads TGTGCCAGCAGCTCTAGCGGGAGCCACCTTGGCAATGAGCAGTTCTTC. The chain joins TRBV2 to TRBJ2-1, with 10 positions matching TRBD2. J gave up 6 bases and V 6 bases, and 11 bases lay outside the gene matches. CDR1 is SNHLY, CDR2 FYNNEI, per germline. The CDR3 is made up of 16 amino acids.

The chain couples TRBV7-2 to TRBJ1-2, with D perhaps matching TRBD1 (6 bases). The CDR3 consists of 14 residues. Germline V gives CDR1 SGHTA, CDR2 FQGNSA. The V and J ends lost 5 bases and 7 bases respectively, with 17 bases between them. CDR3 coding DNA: TGTGCCAGCAGCCCCGGGTGGGGGGGCTCTGGCTACACCTTC. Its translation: CASSPGWGGSGYTF.